This T cell receptor beta chain derives from a study of blood T cell repertoires in COVID-19. The CDR3 covers 14 residues. After removal of 6 bases from V and 4 bases from J, the junction contained 4 bases not matched to a gene. Germline V gene lookup returns CDR1 ENHRY and CDR2 SYGVKD. Donors of Cohort 3 who recovered were those that had two negative PCRs, clearance, or symptom resolution. The repertoire was sequenced with immunoSEQ multiplex PCR; TCRdb's copy has only in-frame clones and lacks some. The table records approximately 160,000 clones, 70% to 90% of them present only once. Material for sequencing was PBMCs or T cells enriched from blood (not recorded which). The sequence was collected from a woman aged 50 to 60 who had recovered from COVID-19. The chain employs TRBV10-3 and TRBJ2-1, with TRBD1 matching 9 bases. The CDR3 nucleotides read TGTGCCATCAGCCGGACAGGGGAGTACAATGAGCAGTTCTTC. It yields the protein CAISRTGEYNEQFF.